Following are 25 T cell receptor beta chains from one sample sequenced in a study of shared clonotypes between healthy human individuals (dated by TCRdb to 2020 to 2021). The library was generated by the immunoSEQ multiplex PCR assay. The immuneACCESS repertoire file appears here via TCRdb, limited to in-frame rearrangements. These files lack a portion of the clones; in checked studies, under half of the deficit traces to unresolved V genes, and the cause of the others is not known. The sample data list roughly 2.6 million clones, and just over 90% of these were observed just once. Over 0.12% of the sample is in the top ten clones. The sample was naive CD4+ T cells sorted from blood. Per the publication, the cell subset or site label means: CD45RA+ positively selected. These receptors were obtained from a man younger than 35 in good health.

The rearrangement links TRBV21-1 to TRBJ2-5; the table's D call of TRBD1 was not tested on the DNA. TRBV21-1 counts as a pseudogene. The CDR3 sequence is 16 residues long. DNA for the CDR3: TGTGCCAGCAGCAAAGGCAGGATTGGTCGCCAAGAGACCCAGTACTTC. It is translated as CASSKGRIGRQETQYF.

This clone occurred once. The chain joins TRBV19 to TRBJ1-2; D is unresolved. Germline V gene sequence: CDR1 LNHDA, CDR2 SQIVND (reference sequence). Trimming removed 3 bases from V and 1 base from J, with 9 bases in between. The CDR3 contains 14 residues. CDR3 DNA: TGTGCCAGTAGTATCCCTACAGTTAACTATGGCTACACCTTC. Its protein is CASSIPTVNYGYTF.

The gene calls are TRBV7-8 and TRBJ2-1; 9 nucleotides agree with TRBD2. The CDR3 covers 15 residues. Looked up from germline, CDR1 is SGHVS and CDR2 is FQNEAQ. The J segment lost 2 bases and the V segment lost 7 bases, leaving 6 bases of the junction unmatched. CDR3 in amino acids: CASKGRTSAYNEQFF. CDR3 sequence (DNA): TGTGCCAGCAAGGGTAGGACTAGCGCCTACAATGAGCAGTTCTTC.

To note about this clone: This CDR3 is also generated by other DNA sequences in the sample. J is TRBJ2-3 and V is TRBV18; possibly TRBD2 for D (6 bases). The germline CDR1 and CDR2 sequences are KGHSH and LQKENI. The CDR3 totals 15 residues. V shed 3 bases and J shed 1 base, with 11 bases lying between them. CDR3 region: CASSPLPGGTDTQYF. CDR3 in DNA: TGTGCCAGCTCACCCCTGCCGGGGGGCACAGATACGCAGTATTTT.

The chain has TRBV5-1 and TRBJ2-5; TRBD2 aligns across 9 bases. The CDR3 contains 14 residues. V trimming: 2 bases; J trimming: 5 bases; junction bases outside the gene matches: 4. Germline loops: CDR1 SGHRS, CDR2 YFSETQ. Here the CDR3 reads CASSFGTSPETQYF. For the CDR3, the DNA is TGCGCCAGCAGCTTCGGGACTAGCCCTGAGACCCAGTACTTC.

The V gene is TRBV18, the J gene TRBJ1-6, with TRBD1 matching over 11 bases. CDR3 length equals 16 residues. CDR1 and CDR2 from the germline V gene are KGHSH and LQKENI. V lost 3 bases and J lost 9; bases outside the gene matches: 7. As DNA, the CDR3 is TGTGCCAGCTCACCCGCCGGACAGGGGGCTAGTTCACCCCTCCACTTT. Translated, it gives CASSPAGQGASSPLHF.

Comment on this clone: This may come from a read error, since a much larger clone is one base off. This chain uses TRBV7-3 with TRBJ1-1; perhaps TRBD1 as D (5 bases). Deletions cut 4 bases from V and 2 bases from J, with 8 bases between. CDR1 and CDR2 (germline): SGHTA, FQGTGA. CDR3 length equals 13 residues. CDR3 DNA sequence: TGTGCCAGCAGCTCCGGGGGTAACACTGAAGCTTTCTTT. Protein sequence: CASSSGGNTEAFF.

As for this clone: Different DNA sequences within this sample yield the same CDR3. CDR3 coding DNA: TGTGCCAGCAGTTACCCGTCGACAGGGCGCGTAGGCTACACCTTC. Translation gives CASSYPSTGRVGYTF. This chain links TRBV6-6 with TRBJ1-2, with 7 bases aligning to TRBD1. Trimming cost V 2 bases and J 8 bases; bases outside gene matches: 11. The CDR3 is 15 residues long. Germline V lookup: CDR1 MNHNY, CDR2 SVGAGI (reference sequence).

This rearrangement joins TRBV10-1 to TRBJ2-3; 9 nucleotides line up with TRBD2. With V trimmed by 5 bases and J by 2 bases, 8 bases remained unmatched. The germline CDR1 and CDR2 sequences are WNHNN and SYGVQD (reference sequence). This CDR3 region has 16 residues. The CDR3 DNA reads as TGCGCCAGCAGTATGACTAGCGGCCGTGACACAGATACGCAGTATTTT. Protein sequence: CASSMTSGRDTDTQYF.

V and J are TRBV10-3 and TRBJ2-1; 13 bases are a match to TRBD2. V dropped 2 bases and J dropped 4; count of bases not matched to a gene: 2. The CDR3 is made up of 16 amino acids. Germline CDR1 ENHRY, CDR2 SYGVKD. The CDR3 nucleotides are TGTGCCATCAGTGAGACTAGCGGGGGGGCGTACAATGAGCAGTTCTTC. Amino acid sequence: CAISETSGGAYNEQFF.

This chain uses TRBV7-9 with TRBJ1-3; 7 bases map to TRBD1. The CDR3 consists of 16 residues. The J segment lost 2 bases and the V segment lost 4 bases, leaving 8 bases of the junction unmatched. CDR1 is SEHNR, CDR2 FQNEAQ, per germline (reference sequence). In DNA, the CDR3 is TGTGCCAGCAGCTCCGCGACAGGGTCTACTGGAAACACCATATATTTT. Translated: CASSSATGSTGNTIYF.

The J gene is TRBJ1-3, the V gene TRBV19; no reliable D call. From germline, CDR1 is LNHDA and CDR2 SQIVND (reference sequence). Trimming took off 4 bases at V and 4 bases at J, with 14 bases between the two ends. The CDR3 has 15 amino acids. CDR3 region: CASSSRAMKGNTIYF. CDR3 sequence (DNA): TGTGCCAGTAGTAGCCGGGCCATGAAAGGAAACACCATATATTTT.

The chain links TRBV18 to TRBJ2-3, with D uncertain. The germline CDR1 and CDR2 sequences are KGHSH and LQKENI. CDR3 length equals 16 residues. The V gene lost 0 bases and the J gene lost 6 bases, with 16 bases spanning the gap. The chain's CDR3 is CASSPPTRSLGDTQYF. The DNA of the CDR3 is TGTGCCAGCTCACCACCTACCAGGTCTTTAGGGGATACGCAGTATTTT.

This chain uses TRBV6-4 with TRBJ2-3; a possible D gene is TRBD1 (6 bases). The V end was cut by 6 bases, the J end by 0 bases, with 10 bases between. CDR1 is MRHNA, CDR2 SNTAGT, per germline. CDR3 length: 14 amino acids. CDR3 sequence (DNA): TGTGCCAGCAGCCCGGACAGTAGCACAGATACGCAGTATTTT. It encodes CASSPDSSTDTQYF.

The V and J genes are TRBV19 and TRBJ2-3; D unclear. The CDR3 is 15 residues long. The germline V gene has CDR1 LNHDA and CDR2 SQIVND (reference sequence). Trimming removed 4 bases from V and 0 bases from J, with 11 bases in between. The CDR3 sequence: CASSKWTDSTDTQYF. The CDR3 DNA sequence: TGTGCCAGTAGTAAATGGACGGACAGCACAGATACGCAGTATTTT.

CDR3 in DNA: TGTGCCAGCAGCTCAACCCCCCCTCAAAACATTCAGTACTTC. This sequence encodes CASSSTPPQNIQYF. The chain has TRBV7-8 and TRBJ2-4; no reliable D call. Trimming took 4 bases from V and 5 from J, leaving 12 bases between them. The CDR3 is 14 residues long. Germline V gene lookup returns CDR1 SGHVS and CDR2 FQNEAQ.

V usage is TRBV18 and J usage is TRBJ2-6, with TRBD1 identical over 12 bases. CDR3 size: 18 residues. After removal of 6 bases from V and 2 bases from J, the junction contained 8 bases not matched to a gene. CDR1 KGHSH and CDR2 LQKENI come from the germline V gene. The CDR3 nucleotides are TGTGCCAGCTCCCGATCCGGGACAGGGGGCACTGGGGCCAACGTCCTGACTTTC. Translating gives CASSRSGTGGTGANVLTF.

V and J are TRBV10-3 and TRBJ2-7; D is perhaps TRBD1 or TRBD2 (5 bases each). The CDR3 is made up of 15 amino acids. Germline CDR1 reads ENHRY; CDR2 reads SYGVKD. V lost 6 bases to trimming and J lost 0 bases, with 15 bases between them. The CDR3 sequence: CAISLVYGGSYEQYF. The CDR3 DNA sequence: TGTGCCATCAGCCTCGTGTATGGGGGCTCCTACGAGCAGTACTTC.

In DNA, the CDR3 is TGTGCCTGGGGGGCGGGCCCCTACGAGCAGTACTTC. Translated: CAWGAGPYEQYF. The chain joins TRBV30 to TRBJ2-7; D possibly uses TRBD1 or TRBD2 (5 bases each). The CDR3 covers 12 residues. V lost 5 bases, J lost 2 bases, and 10 bases lay in between. Germline CDR1 and CDR2: GTSNPN and SVGIG (reference sequence).

This chain links TRBV29-1 with TRBJ2-5; D might be TRBD1 (5 bases). The J call may be mistaken, given a closer DNA end match to TRBJ2-7. Per the germline V gene, CDR1 is SQVTM and CDR2 is ANQGSEA. The CDR3 is 14 amino acids. CDR3 bases: TGCAGCGTTGGGGAAGCAGCTCAAGGGGACGAGCAGTACTTC. Translated, it gives CSVGEAAQGDEQYF.

The rearrangement links TRBV5-1 to TRBJ2-1, with D tentatively TRBD2 (6 bases). V dropped 0 bases and J dropped 15 bases, with 16 bases sitting between them. Germline lookup yields CDR1 SGHRS and CDR2 YFSETQ. The CDR3 loop spans 13 amino acids. This chain's CDR3 is CASSLADGEGGFF. The CDR3, as DNA: TGCGCCAGCAGCTTGGCCGACGGTGAGGGAGGGTTCTTC. Variable domain in full (rest from reference TRBV5-1 and TRBJ2-1): KAGVTQTPRYLIKTRGQQVTLSCSPISGHRSVSWYQQTPGQGLQFLFEYFSETQRNKGNFPGRFSGRQFSNSRSEMNVSTLELGDSALYLCASSLADGEGGFFGPGTRLTVL.

Comment on this clone: One end of the junction fails to match germline, which may point to a read error. The chain recombines TRBV7-7 with TRBJ2-5, with 8 bases identical to TRBD1. CDR3 length equals 14 residues. Germline V gene data show CDR1 as SSHAT and CDR2 as FNYEAQ (reference sequence). The chain's CDR3 is CASSSVGQGIGQYF. CDR3 bases: TGTGCTAGCAGCTCCGTAGGACAGGGTATTGGCCAGTACTTC.

This rearrangement joins TRBV19 to TRBJ2-2; tentatively, D is TRBD1 or TRBD2 (5 bases each). The CDR3 runs to 13 residues. V lost 3 bases and J lost 5, with 7 bases in between. Germline CDR1 is LNHDA and CDR2 is SQIVND (reference sequence). The CDR3 DNA reads as TGTGCCAGTAGTATGGGGGAGACCGGGGAGCTGTTTTTT. Translation: CASSMGETGELFF.

The CDR3 DNA sequence: TGCGCCAGCACCCTCGGGACAGGGAATTCACCCCTCCACTTT. It is translated as CASTLGTGNSPLHF. The chain links TRBV10-2 to TRBJ1-6; 9 bases map to TRBD1. This CDR3 has 14 amino acids. V shed 7 bases, J shed 7 bases, and the junction held 5 bases outside the gene matches. Germline lookup yields CDR1 WSHSY and CDR2 SAAADI.

The chain links TRBV4-3 to TRBJ1-2; D gene uncertain. V gave up 0 bases and J gave up 4 bases, with 12 bases separating them. This CDR3 contains 15 residues. Germline V CDR1 and CDR2: LGHNA, YSLEER. CDR3 DNA sequence: TGCGCCAGCAGCCAAGATCTAGCGGGTGGCTATGGCTACACCTTC. Amino acid sequence: CASSQDLAGGYGYTF.